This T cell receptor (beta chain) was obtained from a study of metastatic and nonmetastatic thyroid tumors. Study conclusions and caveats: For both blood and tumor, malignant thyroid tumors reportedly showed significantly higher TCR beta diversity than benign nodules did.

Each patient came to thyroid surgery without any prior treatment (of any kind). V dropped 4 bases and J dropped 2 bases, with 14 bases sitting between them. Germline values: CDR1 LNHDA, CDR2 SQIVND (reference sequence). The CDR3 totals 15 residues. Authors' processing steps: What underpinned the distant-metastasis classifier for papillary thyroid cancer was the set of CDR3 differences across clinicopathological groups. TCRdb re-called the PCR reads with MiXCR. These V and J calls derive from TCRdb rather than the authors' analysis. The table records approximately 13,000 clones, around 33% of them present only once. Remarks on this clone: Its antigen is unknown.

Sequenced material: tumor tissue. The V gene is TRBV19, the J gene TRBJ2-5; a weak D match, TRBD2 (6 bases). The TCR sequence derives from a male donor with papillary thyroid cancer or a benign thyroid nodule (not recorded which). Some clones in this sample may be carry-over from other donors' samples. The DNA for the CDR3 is TGTGCCAGTAGTACTCAAGGGACTGGTCAAGAGACCCAGTACTTC. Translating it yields CASSTQGTGQETQYF.